The clone carrying this T cell receptor beta chain was detected once. No antigen is known for it. V was clipped by 5 bases and J by 6 bases; unmatched bases: 13. Germline CDR1 is SGHTA and CDR2 is FQGTGA. The CDR3 extends over 16 amino acids. These data are taken from a study of T cell responses to AZD1222 COVID-19 vaccine. Study-wide results and caveats: At baseline, seropositivity was found in only 6 or 7 AZD1222 recipients. Clonal diversity was possibly underestimated; the donors were predominantly white British and more often female.

Clones were sequenced by immunoSEQ multiplex PCR, and TCRdb holds only the in-frame ones, with some missing. The repertoire has under 150,000 clones, over 85% of them found once; the top ten carry more than 2.5%. This sequence originates from an adult in good health. J is TRBJ2-7 and V is TRBV7-3; the match to TRBD2 covers 10 bases. The sample in question was peripheral blood, obtained on day 0 of AZD1222 vaccination. The CDR3 loop is CASSREGLAGEGEQYF. The CDR3 bases are TGTGCCAGCAGCAGAGAGGGGCTAGCGGGAGAAGGCGAGCAGTACTTC.